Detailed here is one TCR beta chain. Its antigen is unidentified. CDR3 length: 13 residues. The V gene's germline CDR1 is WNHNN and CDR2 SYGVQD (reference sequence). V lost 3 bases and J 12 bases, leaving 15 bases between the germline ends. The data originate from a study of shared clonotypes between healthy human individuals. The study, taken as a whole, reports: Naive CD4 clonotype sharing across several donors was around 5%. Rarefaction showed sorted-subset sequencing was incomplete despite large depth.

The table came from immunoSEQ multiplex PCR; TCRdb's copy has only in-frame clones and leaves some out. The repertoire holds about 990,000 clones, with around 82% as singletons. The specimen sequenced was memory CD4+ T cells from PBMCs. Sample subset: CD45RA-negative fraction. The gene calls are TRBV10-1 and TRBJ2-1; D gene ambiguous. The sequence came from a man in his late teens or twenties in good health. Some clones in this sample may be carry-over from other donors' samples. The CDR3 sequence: CASSEITLSGQFF. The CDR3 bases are TGCGCCAGCAGTGAAATTACCCTATCGGGGCAGTTCTTC.